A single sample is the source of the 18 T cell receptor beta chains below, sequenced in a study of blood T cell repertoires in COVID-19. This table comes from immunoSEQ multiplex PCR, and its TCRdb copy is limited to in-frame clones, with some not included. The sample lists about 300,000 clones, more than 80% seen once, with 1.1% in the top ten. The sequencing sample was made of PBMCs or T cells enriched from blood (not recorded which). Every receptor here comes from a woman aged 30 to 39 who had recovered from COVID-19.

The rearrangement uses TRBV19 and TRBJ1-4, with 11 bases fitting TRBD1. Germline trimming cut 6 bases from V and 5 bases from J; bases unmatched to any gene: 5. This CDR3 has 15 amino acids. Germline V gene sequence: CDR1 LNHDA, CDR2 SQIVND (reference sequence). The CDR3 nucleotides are TGTGCCAGTAGCGCCCGGACAGGGGGCAATGAAAAACTGTTTTTT. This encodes CASSARTGGNEKLFF.

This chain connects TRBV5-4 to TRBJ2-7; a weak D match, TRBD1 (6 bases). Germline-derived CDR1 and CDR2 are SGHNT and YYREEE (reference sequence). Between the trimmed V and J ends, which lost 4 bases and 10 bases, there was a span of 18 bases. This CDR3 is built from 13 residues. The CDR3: CASSLVGAELQYF. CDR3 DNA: TGTGCCAGCAGCCTAGTGGGGGCGGAGTTACAGTACTTC.

The CDR3 is CASSLLVFADTQYF. The CDR3 bases are TGTGCCAGCAGCCTCCTAGTGTTTGCAGATACGCAGTATTTT. This chain joins TRBV3-1 (or the pseudogene TRBV3-2) and TRBJ2-3, with D uncertain. The CDR3 spans 14 residues. Deletions cut 4 bases from V and 4 bases from J, with 12 bases between. Per the germline V gene, CDR1 is LGHDT and CDR2 is YNNKEL (reference sequence).

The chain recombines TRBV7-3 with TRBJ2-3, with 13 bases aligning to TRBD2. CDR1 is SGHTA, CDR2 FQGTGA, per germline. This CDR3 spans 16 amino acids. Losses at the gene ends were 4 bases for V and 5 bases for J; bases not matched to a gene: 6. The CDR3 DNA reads TGTGCCAGCAGCTCTGGACTAGCGGGAGCAGGAGATACGCAGTATTTT. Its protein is CASSSGLAGAGDTQYF.

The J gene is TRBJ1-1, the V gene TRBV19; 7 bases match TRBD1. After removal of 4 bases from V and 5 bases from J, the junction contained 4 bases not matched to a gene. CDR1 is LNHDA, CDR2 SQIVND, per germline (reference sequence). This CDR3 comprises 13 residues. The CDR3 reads CASSRTGETEAFF. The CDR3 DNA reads TGTGCCAGTAGTAGAACAGGGGAGACTGAAGCTTTCTTT.

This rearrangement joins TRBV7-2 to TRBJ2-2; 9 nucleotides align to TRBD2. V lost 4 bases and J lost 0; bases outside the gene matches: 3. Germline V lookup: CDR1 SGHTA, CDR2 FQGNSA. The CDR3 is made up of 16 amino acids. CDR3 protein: CASSSTSGTNTGELFF. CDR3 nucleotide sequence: TGTGCCAGCAGCTCGACTAGCGGAACGAACACCGGGGAGCTGTTTTTT. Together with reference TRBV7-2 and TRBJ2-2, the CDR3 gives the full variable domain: GAGVSQSPSNKVTEKGKDVELRCDPISGHTALYWYRQSLGQGLEFLIYFQGNSAPDKSGLPSDRFSAERTGGSVSTLTIQRTQQEDSAVYLCASSSTSGTNTGELFFGEGSRLTVL.

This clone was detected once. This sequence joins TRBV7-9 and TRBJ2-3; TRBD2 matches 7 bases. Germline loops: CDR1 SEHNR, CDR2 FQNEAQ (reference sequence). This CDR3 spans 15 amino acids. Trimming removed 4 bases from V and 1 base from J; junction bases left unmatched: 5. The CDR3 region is CASSSFAGGTDTQYF. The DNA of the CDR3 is TGTGCCAGCAGCTCCTTCGCGGGGGGCACAGATACGCAGTATTTT.

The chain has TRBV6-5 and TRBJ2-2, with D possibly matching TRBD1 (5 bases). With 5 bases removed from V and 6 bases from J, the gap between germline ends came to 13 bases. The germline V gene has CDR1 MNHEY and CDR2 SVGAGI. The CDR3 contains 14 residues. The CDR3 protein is CASSPTGRSGELFF. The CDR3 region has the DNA TGTGCCAGCAGTCCAACAGGAAGATCCGGGGAGCTGTTTTTT.

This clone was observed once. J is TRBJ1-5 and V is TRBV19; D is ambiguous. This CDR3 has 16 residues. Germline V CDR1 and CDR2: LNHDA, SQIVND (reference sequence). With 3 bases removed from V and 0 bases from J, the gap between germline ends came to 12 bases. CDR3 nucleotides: TGTGCCAGTAGTATCCGCGGTCTGGATAGCAATCAGCCCCAGCATTTT. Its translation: CASSIRGLDSNQPQHF.

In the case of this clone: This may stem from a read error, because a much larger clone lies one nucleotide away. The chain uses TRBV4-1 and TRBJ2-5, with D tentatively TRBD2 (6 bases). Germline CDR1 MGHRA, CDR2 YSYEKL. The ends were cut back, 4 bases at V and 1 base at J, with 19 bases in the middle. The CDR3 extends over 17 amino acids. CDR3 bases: TGCGCCAGCAGCCGGTCGACTAGAGCAGGAGGCCAAGAGACCCAGTACTTC. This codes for CASSRSTRAGGQETQYF.

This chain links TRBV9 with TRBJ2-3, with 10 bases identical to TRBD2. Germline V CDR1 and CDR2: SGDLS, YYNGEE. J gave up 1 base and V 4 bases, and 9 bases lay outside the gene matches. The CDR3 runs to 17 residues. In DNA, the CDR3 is TGTGCCAGCAGCACAACCGGGACTAGCGTAGGCACAGATACGCAGTATTTT. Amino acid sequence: CASSTTGTSVGTDTQYF.

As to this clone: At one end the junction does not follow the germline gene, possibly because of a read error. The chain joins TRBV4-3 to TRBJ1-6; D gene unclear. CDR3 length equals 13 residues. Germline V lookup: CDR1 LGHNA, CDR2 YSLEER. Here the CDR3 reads CASRQAPNSPLHF. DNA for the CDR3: TGCGCCAGCAGACAAGCTCCCAATTCACCCCTCCACTTT.

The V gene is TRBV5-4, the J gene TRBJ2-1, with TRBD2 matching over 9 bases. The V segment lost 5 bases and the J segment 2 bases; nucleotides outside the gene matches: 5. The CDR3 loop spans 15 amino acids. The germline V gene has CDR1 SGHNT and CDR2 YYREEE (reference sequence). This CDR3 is CASSKTSGTYNEQFF. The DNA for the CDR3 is TGTGCCAGCAGTAAGACTAGCGGAACCTACAATGAGCAGTTCTTC.

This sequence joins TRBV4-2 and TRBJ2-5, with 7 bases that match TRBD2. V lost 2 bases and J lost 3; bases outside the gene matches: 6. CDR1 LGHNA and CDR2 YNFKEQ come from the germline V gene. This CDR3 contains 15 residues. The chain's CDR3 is CASSQTGLAEETQYF. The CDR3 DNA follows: TGTGCCAGCAGCCAAACCGGTCTAGCGGAAGAGACCCAGTACTTC.

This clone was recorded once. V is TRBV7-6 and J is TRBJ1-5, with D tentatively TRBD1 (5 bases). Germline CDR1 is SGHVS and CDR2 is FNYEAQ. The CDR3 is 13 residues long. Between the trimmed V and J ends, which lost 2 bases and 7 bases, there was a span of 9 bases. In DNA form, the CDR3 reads TGTGCCAGCAGCTTAACAGACAGACAGCCCCAGCATTTT. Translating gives CASSLTDRQPQHF.

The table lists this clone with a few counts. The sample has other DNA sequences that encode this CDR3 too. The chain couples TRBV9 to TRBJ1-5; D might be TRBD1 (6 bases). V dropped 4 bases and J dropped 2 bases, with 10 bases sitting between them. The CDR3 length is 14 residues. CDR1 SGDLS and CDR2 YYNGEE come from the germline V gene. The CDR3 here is CASSPRQGNQPQHF. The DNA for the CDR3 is TGTGCCAGCAGCCCTCGACAGGGCAATCAGCCCCAGCATTTT.

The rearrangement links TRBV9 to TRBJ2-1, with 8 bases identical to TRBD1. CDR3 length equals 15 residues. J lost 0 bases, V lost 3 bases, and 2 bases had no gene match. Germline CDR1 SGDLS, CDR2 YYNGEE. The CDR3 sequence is CASSGTGNSYNEQFF. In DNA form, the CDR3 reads TGTGCCAGCAGCGGGACAGGGAACTCCTACAATGAGCAGTTCTTC.

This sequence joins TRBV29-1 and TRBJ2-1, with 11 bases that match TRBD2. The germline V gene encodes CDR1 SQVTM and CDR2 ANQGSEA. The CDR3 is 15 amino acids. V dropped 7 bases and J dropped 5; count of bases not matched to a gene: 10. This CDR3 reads CSANPGTSGNNEQFF. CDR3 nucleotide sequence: TGCAGCGCTAACCCTGGGACTAGCGGAAACAATGAGCAGTTCTTC.